This T cell receptor (beta chain) was sequenced during a study of cytomegalovirus exposure and HLA in healthy donors (dated by TCRdb to the late 2010s). General notes on the study: An earlier analysis of 587 of the donors reported around 280 Gb of sequence data and about 120 million unique TCR beta sequences obtained from around 180 million T cells. Of the approximately 370 genotyped donors, roughly 80% were placed in the genetic ancestry cluster associated with self-reported Caucasian donors. Rather than using new phenotypic data, the later analysis identified candidate immune exposures from TCR beta sequences and from how often those sequences occurred across donors. In an earlier analysis of roughly 580 of the donors, high-throughput TCR beta sequencing was used to judge whether each TCR beta V gene segment behaved as functional or pseudogenic. Roughly 320 gigabases of sequencing data and 70 million to 95 million unique TCR sequences made up an early release that covered over 550 HLA-typed donors. Among several hundred genotyped donors of the cohort, an average of approximately 240,000 unique TCR beta nucleotide sequences was sequenced per donor, of which approximately 19% were non-productive. A later analysis re-analyzed previously published TCR beta repertoires from approximately 670 donors and added high-resolution HLA genotyping to study TCR occurrence patterns. Several DR-DQ haplotypes were handled as single units for association and clustering, since linkage in the cohort was strong. The study used immunosequencing to profile the T cell repertoires of more than 650 subjects and linked those repertoires to cytomegalovirus serostatus. To predict cytomegalovirus infection status, the study brought together high-throughput TCR immunosequencing, statistical association of individual TCRs with disease status, and machine learning. Besides the first cohort of hundreds of subjects, a separate validation cohort made up of 120 or so different subjects was used. The number of typed donors differed by locus: 629-630 for A, B, C, DRB1 and DQB1; approximately 540 for DQA1; some 590 for DPA1; and about 450 for DPB1. Donor age, sex, ethnicity and CMV serostatus were collected together with the repertoire data. Genome-wide SNP genotypes for about 65% of the 666 donors were used in a later genetic analysis, which treated that subset as a discovery cohort. The study aimed to test whether signatures of past pathogen exposure could be identified by cataloging public T cell receptors. Every repertoire in the discovery cohort had been generated on one and the same sequencing platform. Both class I and class II loci were covered by HLA typing, at four-digit resolution.

General findings and caveats noted by the study authors: A total of 150 to 200 TCR beta chains were listed by the study as associated with cytomegalovirus. In a later genetic analysis, a missense DCLRE1C variant was associated with V-gene and J-gene trimming of TCR beta chains, and the association was replicated in an independent cohort. A later analysis found that most CMV-associated TCR beta chains appeared HLA-restricted, with HLA associations seemingly driven largely by CMV exposure. Presence/absence analyses assumed roughly uniform sequencing depth across donors, an assumption that may not hold. A further reported finding was that TCR beta sequences accurately predicted the HLA-A and HLA-B alleles for most subjects in the first cohort. A later analysis reported that several top co-occurrence clusters appeared linked to parvovirus B19, influenza, CMV and Epstein-Barr virus. In vitro tests confirmed that a few of the cytomegalovirus-associated TCR beta chains recognize cytomegalovirus antigens. At a false discovery rate of 0.05, a later analysis linked about 16,000 TCR beta sequences to specific HLA alleles. The cohort was sequenced for TCR beta chains only, and without alpha or paired-chain data the features that could be detected were limited. A cluster of highly shared sequence variants was judged likely to represent a technical artifact of the sequencing pipeline. Broadly in line with IMGT annotations, most TCR beta V segments showed up in productive rearrangements about 90% or about 30% of the time in an earlier analysis of roughly 590 of the donors. Cytomegalovirus status was reported to be diagnosed by the classifier with high specificity and sensitivity in both the original and validation cohorts. Across donors, most TCR sequences were observed very rarely, whereas some public TCRs were present in many individuals. Because some donors lacked HLA typing at each locus, the association tests relied only on the typed subset. Correlated functional status among segregating V segments might be attributable to linkage disequilibrium, but an unknown experimental factor could not be ruled out. Strong co-occurrence of HLA alleles, especially DR and DQ, made assigning TCR associations to individual alleles difficult. It was suggested by the authors that the approach could potentially be generalized to other disease states and immunological phenotypes. A later analysis found that HLA-associated TCR beta chains were more clonally expanded and had lower generation probabilities than equally common non-associated chains. Because counts were too low, 15 to 20 rarely observed V segments, including chromosome 9 orphons, were excluded from the earlier analysis of some 540 of the donors. According to a later genetic analysis, donors in an Asian-associated ancestry cluster had fewer N-insertions in productive TCRs than the approximately 670-donor mean. In a later analysis, TCR association rates were found to vary across HLA loci, with the most associated TCRs seen for DRB1 alleles and the fewest for HLA-C alleles. CMV serostatus was the only immune exposure information available for the cohort.

The protocol used for the library was the immunoSEQ multiplex PCR assay. For the multiplex PCR, a mixture combining 60 forward primers for TCR Vbeta segments and 13 reverse primers for TCR Jbeta segments was used. A multiplex PCR assay on genomic DNA amplified the CDR3 region of rearranged TCR beta genes. The amplified TCR beta libraries were sequenced on the Illumina HiSeq System as 87-base-pair reads. The paper's data handling went like this. A later analysis counted 65 million to 90 million unique TCR beta chains across the 690 or so repertoires, and approximately 11 million of these chains were shared by at least two donors. Raw reads were error-corrected and collapsed into unique sequences with a nearest-neighbor algorithm that merged closely related sequences to remove PCR and sequencing errors. CDR3 sequences were aligned to IMGT reference sequences to assign V, D and J gene segments. For a sequence to be retained, at least a six-nucleotide match to both a V gene segment and a J gene segment was required. A rearrangement counted as productive if the CDR3 had no stop codons and remained in frame with V and J, and every other rearrangement counted as non-productive. Following IMGT convention, CDR3 was defined as the stretch from the second conserved V-encoded cysteine up to the conserved J-encoded phenylalanine. Sequences without an unambiguous match to a single V gene segment were excluded from the earlier analysis of 450 to 750 of the donors. An earlier analysis of just under 600 of the donors called V segments functional above 56.7% productive rearrangements and segregating when the between-donor standard deviation exceeded 5%. A statistical classification framework was developed to diagnose cytomegalovirus status using the catalog of TCR beta chain sequences. In a later analysis, V and J genes were assigned by comparing TCR nucleotide sequences against IMGT/GENE-DB human TR gene sequences. The TCRdist pipeline was used in a later analysis to assign CDR3 sequences and most-parsimonious VDJ recombination scenarios. A later analysis defined each TCR beta chain by its CDR3 amino acid sequence plus V-gene family, and excluded reads lacking a unique V-gene family. As a way to deal with suspected cross-contamination and a sequencing artifact, a later analysis dropped roughly 600 nucleotide sequences that were highly shared and had low generation probability. In a later analysis, a clonal expansion index was calculated for each public chain from normalized within-repertoire ranks of inferred template counts. In a later analysis, generation probabilities were computed using a VDJ recombination model fitted to out-of-frame rearrangements, and the results were checked against IGoR. In a later analysis, TCR-TCR, TCR-HLA and TCR-CMV co-occurrence was scored with hypergeometric tests, and a repertoire-size bias correction was applied to TCR pairs. To estimate false discovery rates, a later analysis permuted the HLA or CMV assignments 20 times. In a later analysis, co-occurring TCRs were grouped using DBSCAN, with TCRdist sequence similarity added in when clustering inside HLA-allele-positive subsets. For co-occurrence clustering, repertoires with fewer than 30,000 or more than 120,000 public chains were excluded, along with five repertoires with anomalous nucleotide sharing. As stored in TCRdb, this immuneACCESS dataset retains in-frame rearrangements with V and J assigned. A fraction of the clones does not appear; measured against another copy, unresolved V genes explain less than half of the discrepancy, and the remainder lacks a known reason. The V and J calls and clone size come from that table; D and trimming were worked out from the DNA. The sample table shows about 140,000 clones, and around four fifths are seen once. Of the sample, 1.5% to 1.7% falls within the top ten clones.

The cohort was made up of several hundred healthy bone marrow donors. Cohort members were all nominally healthy when sampled, although unrecorded immune exposures were likely present. The donor tested CMV seronegative and was one of the 352 seronegative cohort members. A peripheral blood sample was collected from each donor, and TCR beta sequencing was performed on peripheral blood mononuclear cells. Genomic DNA extraction from the blood cell samples was performed with the Qiagen DNeasy Blood Extraction Kit. Details on this clone: This clone's antigen is unknown. Base-call qualities are not available, and no considerably larger clone is one nucleotide away.

Material: PBMCs. The sequence derives from a man aged 35 to 55 in good health and CMV-seronegative.

The CDR3 reads CASSPRTGIAKNIQYF. The DNA sequence is as follows: TGTGCCAGCAGCCCAAGGACAGGAATAGCCAAAAACATTCAGTACTTC. The chain is made from TRBV7-6 and TRBJ2-4; TRBD1 agrees with 7 junctional bases. Including cysteine and phenylalanine, the CDR3 has 16 amino acids. CDR3 DNA only is kept here, 48 bases in frame from base 1. Trimming removed 5 bases from V and 0 bases from J; the gene matches leave 7 bases unexplained. CDR1 and CDR2 are read off the germline V gene as SGHVS and FNYEAQ.